A single sample is the source of the 15 T cell receptor beta chains below, sequenced in a study of blood T cell repertoires in COVID-19. Sequencing used immunoSEQ multiplex PCR; TCRdb keeps in-frame clones, though not all of them. The table includes some 340,000 clones, about 85% detected once. The sequencing input was peripheral blood. All receptors derive from a woman aged 18-29 years with acute or convalescent COVID-19.

This chain connects TRBV6-6 to TRBJ2-5, with a possible D match to TRBD1 (5 bases). Trimming took off 0 bases at V and 6 bases at J, with 11 bases between the two ends. Germline CDR1 MNHNY, CDR2 SVGAGI (reference sequence). The CDR3 is 14 amino acids. The CDR3 region has the DNA TGTGCCAGCAGTTACTCGGATCAGGGAAAGACCCAGTACTTC. Amino acids: CASSYSDQGKTQYF.

The chain carries TRBV7-3 and TRBJ2-6; maybe TRBD2 (6 bases). The CDR3 is 18 residues long. Germline CDR1 SGHTA, CDR2 FQGTGA. Between the trimmed V and J ends, which lost 5 bases and 0 bases, there was a span of 17 bases. Here the CDR3 reads CASSPKGTALSGANVLTF. The DNA of the CDR3 is TGTGCCAGCAGCCCAAAGGGGACTGCGCTCTCTGGGGCCAACGTCCTGACTTTC.

This sequence joins TRBV14 and TRBJ1-1; no firm D call. Germline-derived CDR1 and CDR2 are SGHDN and FVKESK. V lost 4 bases and J lost 8, with 5 bases in between. The CDR3 is 10 residues long. The CDR3 DNA follows: TGTGCCAGCAGCCTCAGGGAAGCTTTCTTT. Translation gives CASSLREAFF. The full variable domain, completed using reference TRBV14 and TRBJ1-1, is EAGVTQFPSHSVIEKGQTVTLRCDPISGHDNLYWYRRVMGKEIKFLLHFVKESKQDESGMPNNRFLAERTGGTYSTLKVQPAELEDSGVYFCASSLREAFFGQGTRLTVV.

The chain links TRBV11-3 to TRBJ1-5, with TRBD1 identical over 8 bases. This CDR3 spans 15 amino acids. Germline-derived CDR1 and CDR2 are SGHNT and YENEEA. V was clipped by 4 bases and J by 6 bases; unmatched bases: 8. In nucleotides, the CDR3 is TGTGCCAGCAGCTCCGGGACAGGCGGGTGTCAGCCCCAGCATTTT. This translates into CASSSGTGGCQPQHF.

This clone has just one count. At the DNA level, this CDR3 is encoded by other sequences in the same sample as well. CDR3 in amino acids: CAWSQGVGYTF. The CDR3 DNA reads as TGTGCCTGGAGTCAAGGGGTCGGCTACACCTTC. V and J are TRBV30 and TRBJ1-2; maybe TRBD1 (5 bases). Germline V lookup: CDR1 GTSNPN, CDR2 SVGIG (reference sequence). The CDR3 is made up of 11 amino acids. V lost 2 bases and J lost 8, with 9 bases in between.

V usage is TRBV18 and J usage is TRBJ1-2, with 8 bases identical to TRBD1. Germline CDR1 KGHSH, CDR2 LQKENI. CDR3 length: 16 residues. J lost 5 bases, V lost 6 bases, and 14 bases had no gene match. The chain's CDR3 is CASSRKPRTGRYGYTF. The CDR3 nucleotides read TGTGCCAGCTCCCGCAAACCACGGACAGGGAGGTATGGCTACACCTTC.

This chain uses TRBV5-1 with TRBJ2-1; 8 nucleotides align to TRBD2. The CDR3 runs to 16 residues. The germline CDR1 and CDR2 sequences are SGHRS and YFSETQ. V dropped 3 bases and J dropped 5; count of bases not matched to a gene: 10. This chain's CDR3 is CASSWAGTRGDNEQFF. Written as DNA, the CDR3 is TGCGCCAGCAGCTGGGCCGGGACTAGAGGAGACAATGAGCAGTTCTTC.

V is TRBV2 and J is TRBJ2-7, with D perhaps TRBD1 (5 bases). Trimming removed 2 bases from V and 4 bases from J, with 18 bases in between. Germline assignment: CDR1 SNHLY and CDR2 FYNNEI. CDR3 size: 16 residues. In DNA form, the CDR3 reads TGTGCCAGCAGTGAAAAGGACAAGCCTTCTTGGTACGAGCAGTACTTC. Amino acids: CASSEKDKPSWYEQYF.

This clone was counted only a few times. The chain links TRBV11-2 to TRBJ1-2, with D unclear. The CDR3 spans 15 residues. CDR1 is SGHAT and CDR2 is FQNNGV in the germline V gene. Trimming shortened V by 5 bases and J by 8 bases, and 21 bases separated the two germline ends. The CDR3 loop reads CASSRRPALWEGYTF. Written as DNA, the CDR3 is TGTGCCAGCAGCCGCAGGCCGGCCCTATGGGAGGGCTACACCTTC.

The chain employs TRBV11-2 and TRBJ2-7; D call uncertain. Deletions cut 4 bases from V and 2 bases from J, with 6 bases between. The V gene's germline CDR1 is SGHAT and CDR2 FQNNGV. The length of the CDR3 is 12 residues. The CDR3 is CASSSLAYEQYF. CDR3 sequence (DNA): TGTGCCAGCAGCTCCCTCGCCTACGAGCAGTACTTC.

As DNA, the CDR3 is TGTGCCAGCAGCCAGGGACAGGGAATATTCTACGAGCAGTACTTC. This gives the protein CASSQGQGIFYEQYF. V gene TRBV7-9 combines with J gene TRBJ2-7; TRBD1 aligns across 9 bases. V lost 5 bases to trimming and J lost 3 bases; unmatched junction nucleotides: 8. The CDR3 extends over 15 amino acids. Germline CDR1 is SEHNR and CDR2 is FQNEAQ (reference sequence).

The chain joins TRBV28 to TRBJ1-2; the D is unclear. V lost 5 bases and J 1 base, leaving 11 bases between the germline ends. The CDR3 is made up of 14 amino acids. Germline V gene sequence: CDR1 MDHEN, CDR2 SYDVKM. The CDR3 reads CASSPPPVNYGYTF. The CDR3 DNA is TGTGCCAGCAGTCCCCCCCCTGTTAACTATGGCTACACCTTC.

This clone was detected only once. V usage is TRBV5-4 and J usage is TRBJ2-3; D ambiguous. The length of the CDR3 is 16 residues. Germline values: CDR1 SGHNT, CDR2 YYREEE (reference sequence). The V and J ends lost 3 bases and 1 base respectively, with 15 bases between them. The CDR3 nucleotides are TGTGCCAGCAGCTACGGTGAGGTACGGGGCACAGATACGCAGTATTTT. It encodes CASSYGEVRGTDTQYF.

CDR3 protein: CASSLQGLVTGELFF. For the CDR3, the DNA is TGTGCCAGCAGTTTACAGGGTCTGGTGACCGGGGAGCTGTTTTTT. The V and J genes are TRBV6-2 or TRBV6-3 and TRBJ2-2, with D possibly being TRBD1 (6 bases). In germline, CDR1 is MNHEY, CDR2 SVGEGT. This CDR3 region has 15 residues. The ends were cut back, 4 bases at V and 5 bases at J, with 14 bases in the middle.

This sequence joins TRBV28 and TRBJ2-3; D may be TRBD1 (7 bases). Germline CDR1 is MDHEN and CDR2 is SYDVKM. V lost 8 bases and J 0 bases, leaving 15 bases between the germline ends. The CDR3 covers 15 residues. The chain's CDR3 is CASWTRGTSTDTQYF. CDR3 nucleotide sequence: TGTGCCAGCTGGACCAGGGGGACTAGCACAGATACGCAGTATTTT.